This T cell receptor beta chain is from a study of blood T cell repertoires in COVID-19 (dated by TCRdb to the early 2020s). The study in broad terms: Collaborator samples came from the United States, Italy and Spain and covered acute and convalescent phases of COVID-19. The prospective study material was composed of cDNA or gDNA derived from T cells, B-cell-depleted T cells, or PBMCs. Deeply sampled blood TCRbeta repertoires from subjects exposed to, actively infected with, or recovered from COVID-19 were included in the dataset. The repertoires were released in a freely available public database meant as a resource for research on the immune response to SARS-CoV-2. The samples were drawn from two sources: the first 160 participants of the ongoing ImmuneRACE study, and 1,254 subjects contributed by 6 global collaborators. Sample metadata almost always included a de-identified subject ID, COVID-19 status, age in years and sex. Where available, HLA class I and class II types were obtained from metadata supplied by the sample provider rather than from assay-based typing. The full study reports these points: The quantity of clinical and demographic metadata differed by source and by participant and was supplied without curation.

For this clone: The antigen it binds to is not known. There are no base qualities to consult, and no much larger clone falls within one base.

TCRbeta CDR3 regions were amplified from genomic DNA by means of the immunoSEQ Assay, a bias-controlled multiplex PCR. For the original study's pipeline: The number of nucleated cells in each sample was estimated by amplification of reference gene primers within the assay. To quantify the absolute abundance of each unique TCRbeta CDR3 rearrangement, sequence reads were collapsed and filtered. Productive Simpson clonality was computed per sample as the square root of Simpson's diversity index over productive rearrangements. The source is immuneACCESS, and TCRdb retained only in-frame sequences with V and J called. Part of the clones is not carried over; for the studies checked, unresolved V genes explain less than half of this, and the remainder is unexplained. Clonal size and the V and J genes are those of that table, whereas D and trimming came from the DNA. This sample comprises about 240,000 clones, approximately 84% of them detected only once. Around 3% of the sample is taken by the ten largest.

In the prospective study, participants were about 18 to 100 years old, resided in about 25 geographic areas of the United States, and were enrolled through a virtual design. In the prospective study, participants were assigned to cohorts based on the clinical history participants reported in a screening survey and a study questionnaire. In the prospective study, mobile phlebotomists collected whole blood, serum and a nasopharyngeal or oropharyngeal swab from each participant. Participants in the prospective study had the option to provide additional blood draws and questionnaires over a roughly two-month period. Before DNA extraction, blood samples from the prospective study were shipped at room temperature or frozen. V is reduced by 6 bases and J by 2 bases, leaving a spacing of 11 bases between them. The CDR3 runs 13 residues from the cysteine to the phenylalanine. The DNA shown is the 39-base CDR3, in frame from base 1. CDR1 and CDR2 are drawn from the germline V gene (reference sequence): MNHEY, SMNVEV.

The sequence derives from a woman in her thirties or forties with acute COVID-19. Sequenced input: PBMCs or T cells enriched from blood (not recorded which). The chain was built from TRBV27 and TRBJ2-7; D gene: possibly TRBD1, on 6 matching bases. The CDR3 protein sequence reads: CASSWRQAYEQYF. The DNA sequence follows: TGTGCCAGCAGCTGGAGACAGGCCTACGAGCAGTACTTC.